This T cell receptor beta chain is from a study of blood T cell repertoires in COVID-19. Overall study context: COVID-19 samples, acute and convalescent, were from the United States, Italy and Spain.

V trimming: 4 bases; J trimming: 3 bases; junction bases outside the gene matches: 15. There are 18 residues in the CDR3. Germline CDR1 reads KGHSH; CDR2 reads LQKENI. Here immunoSEQ multiplex PCR was the method, and the copy in TCRdb shows in-frame clones only, minus some. Among roughly 250,000 clones listed, approximately 90% were seen once. The J gene is TRBJ1-2, the V gene TRBV18; 9 bases match TRBD1. This TCR came from a woman between 40 and 50 years old with acute COVID-19. Material for sequencing was PBMCs or T cells enriched from blood (not recorded which). The CDR3 region has the DNA TGTGCCAGCTCACGAGGGGGGACAGGGTCGATAGAGGACTATGGCTACACCTTC. It is translated as CASSRGGTGSIEDYGYTF.